Described below is a single T cell receptor (beta chain) sequence and its context. The record originates from a study of cytotoxic CD8 clonotypes in ibrutinib-treated CLL. Study in general: By median around 70 months, around twelve had progressed and approximately 15 stayed remitted; responses had been 2 complete and about 24 partial.

The germline V gene has CDR1 SGDLS and CDR2 YYNGEE. The length of the CDR3 is 12 residues. The V gene lost 2 bases and the J gene lost 9 bases, with 6 bases spanning the gap. TCRdb's copy holds only in-frame clones and misses some; the assay was immunoSEQ multiplex PCR. This sample has 14,000 or so clones, with less than 55% found just once. The sequences come from PBMCs, collected at an approximately 23-month disease-progression time point, from a patient treated with ibrutinib. This sequence originates from a human donor with chronic lymphocytic leukemia. The J gene is TRBJ1-6, the V gene TRBV9; D ambiguous. The CDR3 spells CASSVSSSPLHF. CDR3 DNA: TGTGCCAGCAGCGTGTCCAGTTCACCCCTCCACTTT. The whole variable domain, remainder taken from reference TRBV9 and TRBJ1-6, is DSGVTQTPKHLITATGQRVTLRCSPRSGDLSVYWYQQSLDQGLQFLIQYYNGEERAKGNILERFSAQQFPDLHSELNLSSLELGDSALYFCASSVSSSPLHFGNGTRLTVT.